This entry lists 19 T cell receptor beta chains sequenced from one sample in a study of blood T cells in healthy people across ages (dated by TCRdb to the mid-2010s). Library prep was done by 5' RACE. Sequencing relied on an Illumina HiSeq 2500. A second about 6 to 11 cycle PCR used a sample-barcoded 5' primer and a J-beta primer mix. Using fastp at Q25 and MiXCR, TCRdb reprocessed the public reads and kept productive beta chains. Rows with one shared CDR3 protein collapse into an entry with the most common genes and DNA. The sample profile shows hundreds of thousands of distinct CDR3 sequences; about 52% of them were found once. The ten largest clones capture about a third of the sample. The source material was blood. The source of these receptors is a woman in her sixties or seventies in good health.

The CDR3 is CAQGANYGYTF. As DNA, the CDR3 is TGCGCTCAGGGGGCGAACTATGGCTACACCTTC. This rearrangement joins TRBV20-1 to TRBJ1-2; TRBD1 aligns across 8 bases. Germline CDR1 and CDR2: DFQATT and SNEGSKA (reference sequence). The length of the CDR3 is 11 residues.

The chain employs TRBV7-6 and TRBJ1-2; 10 nucleotides align to TRBD1. With 4 bases clipped from V and 7 bases from J, the junction kept 6 bases outside the gene matches. The CDR3 is 14 residues long. CDR1 SGHVS and CDR2 FNYEAQ come from the germline V gene. The CDR3 nucleotides are TGTGCCAGCAGCTCCGGGACAGGGGTTTCTGGCTACACCTTC. Protein: CASSSGTGVSGYTF.

This clonotype was seen just once. This CDR3 reads CATSSGTVAYEQYF. The CDR3 DNA follows: TGTGCCACCAGCAGCGGGACGGTAGCCTACGAGCAGTACTTC. V usage is TRBV15 and J usage is TRBJ2-7, with D perhaps given as TRBD1 or TRBD2 (5 bases each). The CDR3 is 14 amino acids. V lost 3 bases to trimming and J lost 2 bases, with 11 bases between them. CDR1 and CDR2 (germline): LNHNV, YYDKDF (reference sequence).

The chain recombines TRBV9 with TRBJ1-6; TRBD1 aligns across 7 bases. Germline assignment: CDR1 SGDLS and CDR2 YYNGEE. The CDR3 totals 15 residues. With V trimmed by 3 bases and J by 3 bases, 3 bases remained unmatched. Here the CDR3 DNA reads TGTGCCAGCAGCGGCCGGGACAGCTATAATTCACCCCTCCACTTT. This sequence encodes CASSGRDSYNSPLHF.

The chain links TRBV7-9 to TRBJ2-7; 9 nucleotides line up with TRBD1. This CDR3 has 15 residues. Germline CDR1 is SEHNR and CDR2 is FQNEAQ (reference sequence). The V and J ends lost 5 bases and 2 bases, in that order; junction bases with no gene match: 7. The CDR3 loop is CASSPYGDRAYEQYF. The CDR3 DNA is TGTGCCAGCAGCCCATACGGGGACAGGGCCTACGAGCAGTACTTC. The full variable domain, in which reference TRBV7-9 and TRBJ2-7 provide the parts outside the CDR3, is DTGVSQNPRHKITKRGQNVTFRCDPISEHNRLYWYRQTLGQGPEFLTYFQNEAQLEKSRLLSDRFSAERPKGSFSTLEIQRTEQGDSAMYLCASSPYGDRAYEQYFGPGTRLTVT.

CDR3 sequence: CASSPELDNEQFF. The CDR3 bases are TGTGCCAGCTCACCAGAATTGGACAATGAGCAGTTCTTC. The rearrangement uses TRBV18 and TRBJ2-1, with unresolved D. The CDR3 has 13 amino acids. The V and J ends lost 2 bases and 5 bases respectively, with 7 bases between them. Germline assignment: CDR1 KGHSH and CDR2 LQKENI.

The chain has TRBV20-1 and TRBJ1-1; 7 positions agree with TRBD1. Per germline, CDR1 DFQATT and CDR2 SNEGSKA (reference sequence). V lost 7 bases to trimming and J lost 1 base; unmatched junction nucleotides: 9. The CDR3 sequence is 14 residues long. DNA for the CDR3: TGCAGTGGCCTAGACAGGGCCAAGAACACTGAAGCTTTCTTT. It codes for CSGLDRAKNTEAFF.

The sample holds a few counts of this clonotype. The chain joins TRBV5-1 to TRBJ2-7; 8 bases map to TRBD1. V dropped 5 bases and J dropped 3; count of bases not matched to a gene: 7. There are 14 residues in the CDR3. In germline, CDR1 is SGHRS, CDR2 YFSETQ. This CDR3 reads CASSPGQDFYEQYF. The CDR3 DNA reads TGCGCCAGCAGTCCGGGACAGGACTTCTACGAGCAGTACTTC. The full variable domain, rest sourced from reference TRBV5-1 and TRBJ2-7, is KAGVTQTPRYLIKTRGQQVTLSCSPISGHRSVSWYQQTPGQGLQFLFEYFSETQRNKGNFPGRFSGRQFSNSRSEMNVSTLELGDSALYLCASSPGQDFYEQYFGPGTRLTVT.

The rearrangement links TRBV28 to TRBJ2-1; perhaps TRBD1 as D (6 bases). Germline V gene sequence: CDR1 MDHEN, CDR2 SYDVKM. V was trimmed by 4 bases and J by 8 bases, leaving 21 bases between them. The CDR3 covers 16 residues. The CDR3: CASSSIIGQFMDEQFF. The CDR3 DNA reads as TGTGCCAGCAGTTCAATAATCGGACAGTTTATGGATGAGCAGTTCTTC.

In DNA form, the CDR3 reads TGCGCCAGCAGCCAAGCATTCCGGGCAGTCTCACCCCTCCACTTT. This sequence encodes CASSQAFRAVSPLHF. This sequence joins TRBV4-3 and TRBJ1-6; D unclear. Trimming removed 1 base at V and 10 bases at J, with 14 bases between. The CDR3 covers 15 residues. The germline V gene encodes CDR1 LGHNA and CDR2 YSLEER.

This clonotype was found a few times. The rearrangement links TRBV5-6 to TRBJ2-4; 9 bases are a match to TRBD1. The J call may not be correct, given that the DNA end is closer to TRBJ2-7. CDR3 size: 13 residues. Germline lookup yields CDR1 SGHDT and CDR2 YYEEEE. The CDR3 sequence: CASSPRTGDEQYF. For the CDR3, the DNA is TGTGCCAGCAGCCCCCGGACAGGGGACGAGCAGTACTTC.

The rearrangement uses TRBV10-3 and TRBJ2-1; D is undetermined. CDR1 is ENHRY and CDR2 is SYGVKD in the germline V gene. V lost 0 bases and J 4 bases, leaving 7 bases between the germline ends. This CDR3 region has 14 residues. For the CDR3, the DNA is TGTGCCATCAGTGAGTCGACCCGGTACAATGAGCAGTTCTTC. Its protein product is CAISESTRYNEQFF.

V is TRBV2 and J is TRBJ1-5; 7 bases fit TRBD1. The V gene's germline CDR1 is SNHLY and CDR2 FYNNEI. This CDR3 comprises 15 residues. V was pared by 4 bases and J by 3 bases, with 6 bases of the junction left unmatched. The CDR3: CASSGARGINQPQHF. Here the CDR3 DNA reads TGTGCCAGCAGTGGCGCCAGGGGGATCAATCAGCCCCAGCATTTT.

This clonotype was counted once. The J gene is TRBJ2-5, the V gene TRBV5-1; TRBD2 might be the D (6 bases). The V and J ends lost 2 bases and 3 bases respectively, with 17 bases between them. The CDR3 is 16 amino acids. Germline V gives CDR1 SGHRS, CDR2 YFSETQ. DNA for the CDR3: TGCGCCAGCAGCTTATTCGGAGGGGCATCTAAAGAGACCCAGTACTTC. This encodes CASSLFGGASKETQYF.

With respect to this clonotype: This may stem from a read error, because a much larger clone lies one nucleotide away. This chain connects TRBV7-9 to TRBJ2-5; TRBD2 matches at 10 bases. Trimming took 1 base from V and 11 from J; bases not matched to a gene: 7. Germline lookup yields CDR1 SEHNR and CDR2 FQNEAQ (reference sequence). The CDR3 extends over 14 amino acids. The CDR3 spells CASSLVLAGNEQYF. CDR3 DNA: TGTGCCAGCAGCTTAGTACTAGCGGGGAATGAGCAGTACTTC.

This clonotype was counted ten times or more. The chain uses TRBV9 and TRBJ2-1, with D perhaps given as TRBD1 or TRBD2 (5 bases each). CDR3 length: 14 residues. Germline loops: CDR1 SGDLS, CDR2 YYNGEE. The V gene lost 2 bases and the J gene lost 7 bases, with 13 bases spanning the gap. CDR3 sequence reads: CASSVGPPGNEQFF. CDR3 in DNA: TGTGCCAGCAGCGTGGGACCTCCCGGTAATGAGCAGTTCTTC.

The chain has TRBV29-1 and TRBJ1-1; D is ambiguous. Per germline, CDR1 SQVTM and CDR2 ANQGSEA. The V end lost 4 bases, the J end lost 9 bases, and 12 bases lay between the germline ends. The CDR3 loop spans 11 amino acids. The CDR3 DNA reads TGCAGCGTTGTAGCGGGTGAGCAAGCTTTCTTT. This translates into CSVVAGEQAFF.

This clonotype was observed at least ten times. The rearrangement joins TRBV7-2 to TRBJ2-7, with unresolved D. The CDR3 is 12 residues long. Trimming took 6 bases from V and 1 from J, leaving 7 bases between them. Per the germline V gene, CDR1 is SGHTA and CDR2 is FQGNSA. The DNA of the CDR3 is TGTGCCAGCAGTTCGACATCCTACGAGCAGTACTTC. Residues: CASSSTSYEQYF.

The CDR3 protein is CSARPRASSYNEQFF. The CDR3 nucleotides read TGCAGTGCAAGGCCTAGGGCGAGCTCCTACAATGAGCAGTTCTTC. The rearrangement joins TRBV20-1 to TRBJ2-1; D uncertain. Trimming removed 6 bases at V and 0 bases at J, with 15 bases between. The CDR3 has 15 residues. The germline gives CDR1 DFQATT, CDR2 SNEGSKA (reference sequence).